The sequence of this T cell receptor beta chain was determined in a study of shared clonotypes between healthy human individuals. TCRdb's table, derived via immunoSEQ multiplex PCR, lists solely in-frame clones and lacks some. The repertoire includes fewer than 500,000 clones, 75% to 80% of them detected once, and around 13% sits in the top ten. Looked up from germline, CDR1 is SGHRS and CDR2 is YFSETQ. The V segment lost 4 bases and the J segment 4 bases; nucleotides outside the gene matches: 5. The CDR3 has 14 amino acids. Specimen: PBMCs. The rearrangement links TRBV5-1 to TRBJ2-1; 7 bases map to TRBD1. This TCR came from a woman in her 40s in good health. Some clones in this sample may be carry-over from other donors' samples. For the CDR3, the DNA is TGCGCCAGCAGCATACAGGGACAGTACAATGAGCAGTTCTTC. This encodes CASSIQGQYNEQFF. Full variable domain (outside the CDR3, taken from reference TRBV5-1 and TRBJ2-1): KAGVTQTPRYLIKTRGQQVTLSCSPISGHRSVSWYQQTPGQGLQFLFEYFSETQRNKGNFPGRFSGRQFSNSRSEMNVSTLELGDSALYLCASSIQGQYNEQFFGPGTRLTVL.